This entry describes one T cell receptor beta chain. Clones were read by immunoSEQ multiplex PCR, and TCRdb kept only the in-frame ones, dropping some. The sample lists tens of thousands of clones; 88% were seen once. The data are from a study of T cell changes during pregnancy in multiple sclerosis. CDR3 length equals 13 residues. The ends were cut back, 5 bases at V and 5 bases at J, with 12 bases in the middle. Germline V gene sequence: CDR1 LNHDA, CDR2 SQIVND (reference sequence). Sequenced material: CD4+ T cells from peripheral blood mononuclear cells, taken in the second trimester of pregnancy. This TCR derives from a female donor with multiple sclerosis, enrolled in a pregnancy study. This chain joins TRBV19 and TRBJ2-5; D is unresolved. CDR3 protein: CASSGSRGETQYF. The CDR3 DNA follows: TGTGCCAGTAGTGGGTCTAGAGGCGAGACCCAGTACTTC.